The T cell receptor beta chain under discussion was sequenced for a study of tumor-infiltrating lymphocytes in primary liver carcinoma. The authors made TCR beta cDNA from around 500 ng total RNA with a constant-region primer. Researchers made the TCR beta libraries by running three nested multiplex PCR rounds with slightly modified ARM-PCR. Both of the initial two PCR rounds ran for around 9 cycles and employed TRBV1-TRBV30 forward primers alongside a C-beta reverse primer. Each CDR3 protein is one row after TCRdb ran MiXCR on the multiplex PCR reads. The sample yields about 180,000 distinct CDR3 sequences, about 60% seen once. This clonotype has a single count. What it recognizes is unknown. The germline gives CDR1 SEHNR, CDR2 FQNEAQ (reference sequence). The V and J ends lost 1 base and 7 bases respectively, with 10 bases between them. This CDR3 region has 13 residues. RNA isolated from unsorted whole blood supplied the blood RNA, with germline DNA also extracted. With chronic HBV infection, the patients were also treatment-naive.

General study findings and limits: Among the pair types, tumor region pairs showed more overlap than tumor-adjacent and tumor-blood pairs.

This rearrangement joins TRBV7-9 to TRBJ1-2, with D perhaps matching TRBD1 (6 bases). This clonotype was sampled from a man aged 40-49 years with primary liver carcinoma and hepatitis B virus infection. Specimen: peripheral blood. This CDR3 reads CASSLDGGSGYTF. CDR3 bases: TGTGCCAGCAGCTTAGATGGGGGCTCTGGCTACACCTTC.